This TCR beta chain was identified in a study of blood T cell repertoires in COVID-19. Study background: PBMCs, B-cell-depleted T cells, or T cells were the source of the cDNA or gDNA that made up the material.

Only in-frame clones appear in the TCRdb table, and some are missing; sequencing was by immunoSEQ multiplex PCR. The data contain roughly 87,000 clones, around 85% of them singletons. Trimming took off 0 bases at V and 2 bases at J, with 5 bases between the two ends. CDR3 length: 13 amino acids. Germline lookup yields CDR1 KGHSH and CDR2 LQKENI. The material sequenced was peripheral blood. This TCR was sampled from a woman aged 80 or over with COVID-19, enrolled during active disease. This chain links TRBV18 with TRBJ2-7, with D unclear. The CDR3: CASSPPSAYEQYF. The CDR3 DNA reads TGTGCCAGCTCACCACCGTCAGCCTACGAGCAGTACTTC. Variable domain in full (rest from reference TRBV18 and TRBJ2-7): NAGVMQNPRHLVRRRGQEARLRCSPMKGHSHVYWYRQLPEEGLKFMVYLQKENIIDESGMPKERFSAEFPKEGPSILRIQQVVRGDSAAYFCASSPPSAYEQYFGPGTRLTVT.